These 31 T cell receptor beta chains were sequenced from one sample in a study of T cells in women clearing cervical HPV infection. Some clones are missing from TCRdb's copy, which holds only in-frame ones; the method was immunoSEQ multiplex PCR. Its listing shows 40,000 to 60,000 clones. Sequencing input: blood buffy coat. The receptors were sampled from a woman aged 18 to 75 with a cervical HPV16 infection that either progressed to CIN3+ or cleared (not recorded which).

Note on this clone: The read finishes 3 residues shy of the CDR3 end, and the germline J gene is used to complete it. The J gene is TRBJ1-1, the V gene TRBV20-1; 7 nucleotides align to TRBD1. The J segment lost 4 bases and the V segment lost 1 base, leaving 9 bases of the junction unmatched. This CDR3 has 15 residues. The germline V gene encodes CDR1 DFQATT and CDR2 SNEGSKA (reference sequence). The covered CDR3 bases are TGCAGTGCTAGAGGGACGACAGGGTTTGTCACTGAA. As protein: CSARGTTGFVTE. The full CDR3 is CSARGTTGFVTEAFF.

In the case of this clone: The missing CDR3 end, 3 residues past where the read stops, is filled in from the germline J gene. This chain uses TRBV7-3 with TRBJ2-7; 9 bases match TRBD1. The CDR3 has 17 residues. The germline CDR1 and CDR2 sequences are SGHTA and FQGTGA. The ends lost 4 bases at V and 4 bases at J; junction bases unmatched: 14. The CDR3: CASSSPPRGTGTYEQYF. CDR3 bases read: TGTGCCAGCAGCTCCCCTCCGCGCGGGACAGGGACTTACGAG.

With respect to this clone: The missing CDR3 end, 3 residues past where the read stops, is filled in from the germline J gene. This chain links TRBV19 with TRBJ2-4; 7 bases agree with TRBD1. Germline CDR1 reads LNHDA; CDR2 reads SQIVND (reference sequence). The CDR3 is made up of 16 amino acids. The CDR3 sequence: CASSTRRQGANYGQYF. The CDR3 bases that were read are TGTGCCAGTAGTACGCGCAGACAGGGAGCTAACTATGGT.

The DNA read from the CDR3 is TGTGCCAGCAGCCAAGTCACACAGGGAGATCAGCCG. Amino acids: CASSQVTQGDQP. The CDR3 in its entirety is CASSQVTQGDQPQYF. This chain links TRBV4-2 with TRBJ2-3; a weak D match, TRBD1 (6 bases). The CDR3 end is not reached by the read, which stops 3 residues before it; the germline J gene fills it in. This CDR3 region has 15 residues. Germline V gene lookup returns CDR1 LGHNA and CDR2 YNFKEQ.

The CDR3 loop reads CASSIGQGQSPLHF. CDR3 bases read: TGTGCCAGTAGTATTGGACAGGGACAATCACCC. The rearrangement uses TRBV19 and TRBJ1-6; 8 nucleotides match TRBD1. The CDR3 end is not reached by the read, which stops 3 residues before it; the germline J gene fills it in. CDR1 and CDR2 (germline): LNHDA, SQIVND (reference sequence). The V and J ends lost 3 bases and 10 bases, in that order; junction bases with no gene match: 5. This CDR3 has 14 amino acids.

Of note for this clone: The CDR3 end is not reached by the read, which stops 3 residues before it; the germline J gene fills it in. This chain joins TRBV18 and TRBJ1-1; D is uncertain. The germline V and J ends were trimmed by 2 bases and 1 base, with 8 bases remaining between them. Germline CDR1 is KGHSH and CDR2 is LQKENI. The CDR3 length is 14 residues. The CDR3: CASSPDLANTEAFF. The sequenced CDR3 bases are TGTGCCAGCTCACCAGATCTGGCGAACACTGAA.

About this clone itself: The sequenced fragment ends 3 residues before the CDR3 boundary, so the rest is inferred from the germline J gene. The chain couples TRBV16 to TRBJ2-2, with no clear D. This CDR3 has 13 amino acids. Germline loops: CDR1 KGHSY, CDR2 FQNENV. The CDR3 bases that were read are TGTGCCAGGGCTACAGAACGCAATGAAAAG. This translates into CARATERNEK. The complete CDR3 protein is CARATERNEKLFF. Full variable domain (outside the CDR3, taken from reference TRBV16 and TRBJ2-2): GEEVAQTPKHLVRGEGQKAKLYCAPIKGHSYVFWYQQVLKNEFKFLISFQNENVFDETGMPKERFSAKCLPNSPCSLEIQATKLEDSAVYFCARATERNEKLFFGEGSRLTVL.

The CDR3 protein is CACTTGASGANVLFF. The part of the CDR3 DNA that was read is TGTGCCTGCACCACAGGAGCCTCTGGGGCCAACGTG. V and J are TRBV30 and TRBJ2-2; the D gene is possibly TRBD1 (5 bases). Sequencing ends 3 residues short of the CDR3 end; the germline J gene provides the rest. Germline-derived CDR1 and CDR2 are GTSNPN and SVGIG (reference sequence). The CDR3 sequence is 15 residues long. The full variable domain, its missing parts supplied by reference TRBV30 and TRBJ2-2, is SQTIHQWPATLVQPVGSPLSLECTVEGTSNPNLYWYRQAAGRGLQLLFYSVGIGQISSEVPQNLSASRPQDRQFILSSKKLLLSDSGFYLCACTTGASGANVLFFGEGSRLTVL.

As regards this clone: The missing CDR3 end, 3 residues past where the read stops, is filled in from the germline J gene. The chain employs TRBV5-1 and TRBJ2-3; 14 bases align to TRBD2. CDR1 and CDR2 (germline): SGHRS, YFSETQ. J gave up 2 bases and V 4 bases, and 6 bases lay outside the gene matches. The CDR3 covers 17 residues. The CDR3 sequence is CASSPGLAGVVTDTQYF. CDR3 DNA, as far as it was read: TGCGCCAGCAGCCCGGGACTAGCGGGGGTGGTCACAGATACG.

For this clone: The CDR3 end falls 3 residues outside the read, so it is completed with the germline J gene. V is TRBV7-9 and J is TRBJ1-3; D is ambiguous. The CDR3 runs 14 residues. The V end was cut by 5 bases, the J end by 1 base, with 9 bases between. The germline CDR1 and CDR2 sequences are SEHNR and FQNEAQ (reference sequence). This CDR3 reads CASSQAVSGNTIYF. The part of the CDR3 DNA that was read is TGTGCCAGCAGCCAAGCTGTGTCTGGAAACACC.

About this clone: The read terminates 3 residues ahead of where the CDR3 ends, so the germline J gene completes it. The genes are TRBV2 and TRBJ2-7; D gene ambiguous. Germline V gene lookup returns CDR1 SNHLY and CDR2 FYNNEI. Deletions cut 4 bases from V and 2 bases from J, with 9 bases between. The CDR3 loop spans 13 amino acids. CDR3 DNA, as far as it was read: TGTGCCAGCAGTGCTGCTGAGGCCTACGAG. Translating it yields CASSAAEAYE. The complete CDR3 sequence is CASSAAEAYEQYF.

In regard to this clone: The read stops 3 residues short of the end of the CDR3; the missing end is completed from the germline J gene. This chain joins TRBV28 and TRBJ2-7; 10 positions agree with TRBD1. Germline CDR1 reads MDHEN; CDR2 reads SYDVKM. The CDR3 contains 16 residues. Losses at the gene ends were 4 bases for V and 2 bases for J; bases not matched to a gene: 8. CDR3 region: CASSSPRTGGTYEQYF. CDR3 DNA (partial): TGTGCCAGCAGTTCCCCGCGGACAGGGGGTACCTACGAG.

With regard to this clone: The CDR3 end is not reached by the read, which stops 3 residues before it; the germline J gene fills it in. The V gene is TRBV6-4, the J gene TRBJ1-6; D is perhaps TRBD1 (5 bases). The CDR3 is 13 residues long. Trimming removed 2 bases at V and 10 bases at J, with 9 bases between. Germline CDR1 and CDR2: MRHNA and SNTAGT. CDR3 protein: CASSDRGGSPLHF. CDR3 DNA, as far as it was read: TGTGCCAGCAGTGACAGGGGAGGCTCACCC.

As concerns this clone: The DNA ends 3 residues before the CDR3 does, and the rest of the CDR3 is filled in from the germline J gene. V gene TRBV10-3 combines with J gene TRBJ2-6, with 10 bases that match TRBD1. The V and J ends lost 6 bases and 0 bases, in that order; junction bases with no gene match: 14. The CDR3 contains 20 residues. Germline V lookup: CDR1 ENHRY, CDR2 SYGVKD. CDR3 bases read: TGTGCCATCAGCCCGGCCCGGGACAGGGGTCGGAGCTCTGGGGCCAACGTC. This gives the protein CAISPARDRGRSSGANV. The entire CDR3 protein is CAISPARDRGRSSGANVLTF.

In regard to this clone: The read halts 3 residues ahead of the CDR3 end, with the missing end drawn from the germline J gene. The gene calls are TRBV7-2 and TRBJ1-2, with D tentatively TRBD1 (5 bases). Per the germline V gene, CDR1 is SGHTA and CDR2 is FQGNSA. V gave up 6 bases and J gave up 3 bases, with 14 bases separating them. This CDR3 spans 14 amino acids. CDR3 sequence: CASRNGGVYYGYTF. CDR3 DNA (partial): TGTGCCAGCAGAAACGGGGGGGTCTACTATGGC.

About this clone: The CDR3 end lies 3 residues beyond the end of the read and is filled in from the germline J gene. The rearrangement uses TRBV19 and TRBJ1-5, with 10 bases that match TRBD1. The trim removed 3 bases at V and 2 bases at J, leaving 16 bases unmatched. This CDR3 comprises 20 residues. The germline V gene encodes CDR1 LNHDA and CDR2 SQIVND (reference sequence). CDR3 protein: CASSIVGTGAPRQGNQPQHF. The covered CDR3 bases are TGTGCCAGTAGTATTGTTGGGACAGGGGCCCCACGGCAAGGCAATCAGCCC. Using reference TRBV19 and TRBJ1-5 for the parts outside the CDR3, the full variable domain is DGGITQSPKYLFRKEGQNVTLSCEQNLNHDAMYWYRQDPGQGLRLIYYSQIVNDFQKGDIAEGYSVSREKKESFPLTVTSAQKNPTAFYLCASSIVGTGAPRQGNQPQHFGDGTRLSIL.

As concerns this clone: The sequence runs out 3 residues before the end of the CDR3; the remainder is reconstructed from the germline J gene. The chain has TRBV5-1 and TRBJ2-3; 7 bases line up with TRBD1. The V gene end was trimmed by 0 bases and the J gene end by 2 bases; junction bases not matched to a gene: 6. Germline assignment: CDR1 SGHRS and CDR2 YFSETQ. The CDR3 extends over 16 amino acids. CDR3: CASSLGTGATTDTQYF. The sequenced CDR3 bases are TGCGCCAGCAGCTTGGGCACAGGGGCGACCACAGATACG.

CDR3 amino acids: CASSPGGAPGTQYF. The sequenced part of the CDR3 DNA is TGTGCCAGCAGCCCCGGCGGGGCCCCGGGGACC. The chain recombines TRBV7-6 with TRBJ2-5; a possible D gene is TRBD2 (6 bases). With the read ending 3 residues before the CDR3 end, the germline J gene is used to fill in that end. There are 14 residues in the CDR3. Trimming stripped 5 bases from V and 7 bases from J, with 17 bases between. Germline values: CDR1 SGHVS, CDR2 FNYEAQ. Full variable domain (outside the CDR3, taken from reference TRBV7-6 and TRBJ2-5): GAGVSQSPRYKVTKRGQDVALRCDPISGHVSLYWYRQALGQGPEFLTYFNYEAQQDKSGLPNDRFSAERPEGSISTLTIQRTEQRDSAMYRCASSPGGAPGTQYFGPGTRLLVL.

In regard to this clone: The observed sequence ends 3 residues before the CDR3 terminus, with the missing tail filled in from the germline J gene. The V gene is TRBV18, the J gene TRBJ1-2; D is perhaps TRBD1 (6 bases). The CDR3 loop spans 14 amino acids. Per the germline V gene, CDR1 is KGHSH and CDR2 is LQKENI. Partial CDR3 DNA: TGTGCCAGCTCGAATATACAGGGAGGCTACGAC. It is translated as CASSNIQGGYD. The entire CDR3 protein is CASSNIQGGYDYTF.

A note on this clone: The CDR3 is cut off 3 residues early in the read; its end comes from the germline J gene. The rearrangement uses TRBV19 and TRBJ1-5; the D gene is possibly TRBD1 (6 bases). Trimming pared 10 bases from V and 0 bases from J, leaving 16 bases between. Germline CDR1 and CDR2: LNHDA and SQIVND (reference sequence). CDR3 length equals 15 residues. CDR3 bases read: TGTGCCACCTCCTGGGAACAGGGTAGCAATCAGCCC. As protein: CATSWEQGSNQP. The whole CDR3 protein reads CATSWEQGSNQPQHF.

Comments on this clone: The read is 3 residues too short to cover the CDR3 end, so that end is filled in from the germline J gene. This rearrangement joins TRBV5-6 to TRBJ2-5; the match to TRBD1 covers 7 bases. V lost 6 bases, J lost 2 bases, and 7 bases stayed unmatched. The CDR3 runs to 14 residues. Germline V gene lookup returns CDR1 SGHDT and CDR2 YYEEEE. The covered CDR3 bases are TGTGCCAGCACCCTCGTGGGACAGCAAGAGACC. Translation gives CASTLVGQQET. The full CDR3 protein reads CASTLVGQQETQYF.

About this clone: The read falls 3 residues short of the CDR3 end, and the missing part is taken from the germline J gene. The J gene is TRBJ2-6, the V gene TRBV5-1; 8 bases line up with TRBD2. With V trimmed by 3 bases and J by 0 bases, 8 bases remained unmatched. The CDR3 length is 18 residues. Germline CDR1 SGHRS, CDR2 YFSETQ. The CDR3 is CASSSNRGGVSGANVLTF. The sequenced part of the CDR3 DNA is TGCGCCAGCAGCTCAAATCGGGGGGGGGTCTCTGGGGCCAACGTC.

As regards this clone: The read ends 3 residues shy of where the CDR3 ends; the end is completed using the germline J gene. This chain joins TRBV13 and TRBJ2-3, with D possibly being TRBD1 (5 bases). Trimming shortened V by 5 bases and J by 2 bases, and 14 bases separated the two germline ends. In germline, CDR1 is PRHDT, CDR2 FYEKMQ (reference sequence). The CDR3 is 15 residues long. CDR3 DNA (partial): TGTGCCAGCAGCCTACGACAGACCCTCACAGATACG. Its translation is CASSLRQTLTDT. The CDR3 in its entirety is CASSLRQTLTDTQYF. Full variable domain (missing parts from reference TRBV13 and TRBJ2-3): AAGVIQSPRHLIKEKRETATLKCYPIPRHDTVYWYQQGPGQDPQFLISFYEKMQSDKGSIPDRFSAQQFSDYHSELNMSSLELGDSALYFCASSLRQTLTDTQYFGPGTRLTVL.

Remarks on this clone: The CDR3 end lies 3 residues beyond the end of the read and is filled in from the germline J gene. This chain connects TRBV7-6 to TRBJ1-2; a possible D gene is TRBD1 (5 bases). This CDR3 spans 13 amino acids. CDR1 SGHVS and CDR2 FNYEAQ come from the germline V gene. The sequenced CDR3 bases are TGTGCCAGCAGCTTAGTTGTAGGGGATACC. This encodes CASSLVVGDT. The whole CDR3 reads CASSLVVGDTYTF.

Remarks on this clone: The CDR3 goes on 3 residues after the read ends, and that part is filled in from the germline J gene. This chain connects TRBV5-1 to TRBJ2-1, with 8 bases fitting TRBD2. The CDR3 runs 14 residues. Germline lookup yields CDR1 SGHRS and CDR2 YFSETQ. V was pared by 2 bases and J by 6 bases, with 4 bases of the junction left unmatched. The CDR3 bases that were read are TGCGCCAGCAGCTTAGGACTAGCATTCAATGAG. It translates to CASSLGLAFNE. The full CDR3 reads CASSLGLAFNEQFF.

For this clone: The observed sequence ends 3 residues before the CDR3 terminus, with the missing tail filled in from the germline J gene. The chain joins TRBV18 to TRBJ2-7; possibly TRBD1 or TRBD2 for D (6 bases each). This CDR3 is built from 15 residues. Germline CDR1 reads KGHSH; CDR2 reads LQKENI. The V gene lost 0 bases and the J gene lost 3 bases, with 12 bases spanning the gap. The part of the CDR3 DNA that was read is TGTGCCAGCTCACCACCGTCACAGGGAGGCTACGAG. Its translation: CASSPPSQGGYE. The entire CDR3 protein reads CASSPPSQGGYEQYF.

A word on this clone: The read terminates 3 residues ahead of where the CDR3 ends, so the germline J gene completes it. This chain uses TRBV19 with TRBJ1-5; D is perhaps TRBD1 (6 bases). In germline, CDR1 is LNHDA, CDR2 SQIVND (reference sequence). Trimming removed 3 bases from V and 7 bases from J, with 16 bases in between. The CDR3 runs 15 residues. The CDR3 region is CASSIWAGEGQPQHF. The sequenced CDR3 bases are TGTGCCAGTAGTATTTGGGCAGGGGAAGGGCAGCCC.

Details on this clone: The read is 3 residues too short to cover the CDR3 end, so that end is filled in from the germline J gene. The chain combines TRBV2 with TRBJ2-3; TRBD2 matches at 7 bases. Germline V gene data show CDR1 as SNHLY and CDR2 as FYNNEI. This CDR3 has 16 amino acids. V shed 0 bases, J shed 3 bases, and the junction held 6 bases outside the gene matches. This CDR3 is CASSEALWRGTDTQYF. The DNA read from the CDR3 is TGTGCCAGCAGTGAAGCGCTTTGGCGGGGGACAGATACG.

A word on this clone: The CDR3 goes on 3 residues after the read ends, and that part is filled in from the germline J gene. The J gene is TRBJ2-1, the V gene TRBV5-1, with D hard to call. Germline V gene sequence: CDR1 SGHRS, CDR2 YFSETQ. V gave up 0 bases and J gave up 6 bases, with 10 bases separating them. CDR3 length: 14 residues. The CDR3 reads CASSLEGPSNEQFF. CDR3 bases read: TGCGCCAGCAGCTTGGAGGGCCCGAGCAATGAG.

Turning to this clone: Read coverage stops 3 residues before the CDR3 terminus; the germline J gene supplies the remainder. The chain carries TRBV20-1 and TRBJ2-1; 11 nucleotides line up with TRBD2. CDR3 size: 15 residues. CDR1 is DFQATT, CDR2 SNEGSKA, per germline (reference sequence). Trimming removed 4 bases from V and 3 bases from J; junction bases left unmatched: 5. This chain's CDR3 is CSATRLAGNYNEQFF. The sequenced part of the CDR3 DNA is TGCAGTGCTACCCGACTAGCGGGGAACTACAATGAG.

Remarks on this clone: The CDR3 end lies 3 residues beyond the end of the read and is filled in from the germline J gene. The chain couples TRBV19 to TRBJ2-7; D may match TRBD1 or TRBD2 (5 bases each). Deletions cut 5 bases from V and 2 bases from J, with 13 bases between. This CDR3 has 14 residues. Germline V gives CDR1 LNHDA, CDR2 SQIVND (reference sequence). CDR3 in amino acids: CASSPRARAYEQYF. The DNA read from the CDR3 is TGTGCCAGTAGTCCGAGGGCCAGGGCCTACGAG.